Below, 20 T cell receptor beta chains from the same sample are listed, as sequenced in a study of identical twins. TCRdb used MiXCR to reprocess the 5' RACE reads, holding one entry per CDR3 protein. The sample lists about 690,000 distinct CDR3 sequences, roughly 6% occurring once. The sample consisted of naive T cells sorted from blood. These receptors were taken from a young man in good health.

As to this clonotype: A much larger clone sits a single nucleotide away, making a read error possible. Since no conserved phenylalanine or tryptophan closes the CDR3, a read error is the likely cause. The V gene is TRBV15, the J gene TRBJ1-1, with 7 bases lining up with TRBD1. The junction had 13 bases not matched to a gene; V was cut back by 0 bases and J by 6 bases. The CDR3 contains 17 residues. Per the germline V gene, CDR1 is LNHNV and CDR2 is YYDKDF (reference sequence). CDR3: CATSRDWTGMTGAEAFL. In DNA form, the CDR3 reads TGTGCCACCAGCAGAGATTGGACAGGAATGACTGGAGCTGAAGCTTTCCTT.

The V and J genes are TRBV4-2 and TRBJ2-2; D perhaps matches TRBD2 (7 bases). Trimming stripped 3 bases from V and 5 bases from J, with 22 bases between. The CDR3 is 18 residues long. Germline V lookup: CDR1 LGHNA, CDR2 YNFKEQ. CDR3 nucleotides: TGTGCCAGCAGCCAGGGGACCGAGGGGGGAGGGCCAACCGGGGAGCTGTTTTTT. This sequence encodes CASSQGTEGGGPTGELFF.

This clonotype was recorded many times. This chain links TRBV29-1 with TRBJ2-7; possible D gene TRBD1, 5 bases. The CDR3 contains 15 residues. CDR1 is SQVTM, CDR2 ANQGSEA, per germline. Trimming took 4 bases from V and 2 from J, leaving 18 bases between them. The CDR3 bases are TGCAGCGTTGGCCGTCCCCAGGGCTTAGCCTACGAGCAGTACTTC. As protein: CSVGRPQGLAYEQYF.

This clonotype has a count of ten or more. V and J are TRBV20-1 and TRBJ2-1; D may be TRBD2 (6 bases). The V and J ends lost 6 bases and 0 bases respectively, with 15 bases between them. CDR1 is DFQATT, CDR2 SNEGSKA, per germline (reference sequence). This CDR3 has 15 amino acids. CDR3 loop: CSAKPRLGSYNEQFF. CDR3 nucleotides: TGCAGTGCCAAACCTCGACTAGGCTCCTACAATGAGCAGTTCTTC.

This clonotype came up many times. The V gene is TRBV5-1, the J gene TRBJ2-1; D is unresolved. The CDR3 has 14 residues. V lost 0 bases to trimming and J lost 5 bases, with 9 bases between them. Germline loops: CDR1 SGHRS, CDR2 YFSETQ. This CDR3 reads CASSLERPNNEQFF. The CDR3 nucleotides read TGCGCCAGCAGCTTGGAGCGCCCGAACAATGAGCAGTTCTTC.

This clonotype turned up a few times. The J gene is TRBJ2-1, the V gene TRBV12-3 or TRBV12-4, with 9 bases matching TRBD2. The V gene end was trimmed by 6 bases and the J gene end by 1 base; junction bases not matched to a gene: 7. The CDR3 is 16 residues long. This CDR3 is CASSYQTSGSYNEQFF. The CDR3 nucleotides are TGTGCCAGCAGCTACCAAACTAGCGGGTCCTACAATGAGCAGTTCTTC.

CDR3 sequence: CASSQRQSEETQYF. In nucleotides, the CDR3 is TGTGCCAGCAGCCAACGACAGAGCGAAGAGACCCAGTACTTC. The rearrangement joins TRBV3-1 to TRBJ2-5; maybe TRBD1 (5 bases). V shed 2 bases and J shed 3 bases, with 10 bases lying between them. The CDR3 is made up of 14 amino acids. Germline V lookup: CDR1 LGHDT, CDR2 YNNKEL (reference sequence).

This clonotype showed up many times. The CDR3 DNA reads as TGTGCCAGCAGCCAGACACGGCCTCTCTATGGCTACACCTTC. Protein product: CASSQTRPLYGYTF. The rearrangement joins TRBV12-3 or TRBV12-4 to TRBJ1-2; D is undetermined. V was trimmed by 6 bases and J by 4 bases, leaving 15 bases between them. This CDR3 has 14 residues.

This clonotype was counted between two and nine times. The chain has TRBV18 and TRBJ2-1, with 13 nucleotides matching TRBD2. The junction had 10 bases not matched to a gene; V was cut back by 1 base and J by 4 bases. CDR1 and CDR2 from the germline V gene are KGHSH and LQKENI. This CDR3 has 19 amino acids. Here the CDR3 reads CASSPRTSGGGDRYNEQFF. The CDR3 DNA is TGTGCCAGCTCACCACGGACTAGCGGGGGCGGCGACCGGTACAATGAGCAGTTCTTC.

This clonotype appeared many times. The chain carries TRBV12-3 or TRBV12-4 and TRBJ2-2; TRBD1 is a possible D gene (6 bases). The CDR3 covers 15 residues. The ends were cut back, 7 bases at V and 3 bases at J, with 15 bases in the middle. The CDR3 loop reads CASKKTGQYTGELFF. The CDR3 DNA follows: TGTGCCAGCAAAAAAACAGGACAGTACACCGGGGAGCTGTTTTTT.

At least ten counts were recorded for this clonotype. The chain couples TRBV29-1 to TRBJ1-1; D is unclear. Germline V gene lookup returns CDR1 SQVTM and CDR2 ANQGSEA. The CDR3 covers 14 residues. V was pared by 7 bases and J by 1 base, with 16 bases between. In DNA form, the CDR3 reads TGCAGCGCTTCGAGCGGGGTGGAGAACACTGAAGCTTTCTTT. It translates to CSASSGVENTEAFF.

The V gene is TRBV27, the J gene TRBJ1-5; D is uncertain. V dropped 3 bases and J dropped 0 bases, with 9 bases sitting between them. The CDR3 consists of 15 residues. Per germline, CDR1 MNHEY and CDR2 SMNVEV (reference sequence). Here the CDR3 DNA reads TGTGCCAGCAGTTTGAACGGACTTAGCAATCAGCCCCAGCATTTT. Translating gives CASSLNGLSNQPQHF.

This clonotype appeared many times. V and J are TRBV12-3 or TRBV12-4 and TRBJ2-1, with 10 positions matching TRBD2. V shed 4 bases, J shed 8 bases, and the junction held 5 bases outside the gene matches. The CDR3 covers 14 residues. The chain's CDR3 is CASSSSGRPDEQFF. CDR3 coding DNA: TGTGCCAGCAGTTCTAGCGGGAGACCTGATGAGCAGTTCTTC.

This clonotype showed up many times. The chain couples TRBV20-1 to TRBJ1-6; maybe TRBD1 (6 bases). The CDR3 is made up of 17 amino acids. Germline V gives CDR1 DFQATT, CDR2 SNEGSKA (reference sequence). V shed 0 bases and J shed 7 bases, with 19 bases lying between them. The CDR3 nucleotides read TGCAGTGCTAGAGATCGAACAGGGCGTTTCTCGAATTCACCCCTCCACTTT. Translating gives CSARDRTGRFSNSPLHF.

Many counts were recorded for this clonotype. The rearrangement uses TRBV11-2 and TRBJ2-7, with a possible D match to TRBD1 (6 bases). The length of the CDR3 is 14 residues. V was clipped by 0 bases and J by 2 bases, with 8 bases between them. CDR1 and CDR2 from the germline V gene are SGHAT and FQNNGV. The CDR3 protein is CASSLDEGAYEQYF. In DNA, the CDR3 is TGTGCCAGCAGCTTAGATGAGGGGGCCTACGAGCAGTACTTC.

This clonotype has a count of ten or more. This chain connects TRBV12-3 or TRBV12-4 to TRBJ1-2, with D uncertain. V was shortened by 6 bases and J by 4 bases, with 9 bases between the two germline ends. The CDR3 runs 12 residues. The CDR3 coding sequence is TGTGCCAGCAGCGGCAGCACCTATGGCTACACCTTC. This gives the protein CASSGSTYGYTF.

The chain is built from TRBV30 and TRBJ2-4, with 9 bases matching TRBD1. Germline V lookup: CDR1 GTSNPN, CDR2 SVGIG (reference sequence). Trimming cost V 5 bases and J 3 bases; bases outside gene matches: 11. The CDR3 has 16 residues. CDR3 coding DNA: TGTGCCTGGGCGGGACAGGGCCTTCGGGGCAAAAACATTCAGTACTTC. Translating gives CAWAGQGLRGKNIQYF.

The V gene is TRBV7-2, the J gene TRBJ2-7, with TRBD2 matching over 13 bases. With V trimmed by 0 bases and J by 5 bases, 1 base remained unmatched. Per germline, CDR1 SGHTA and CDR2 FQGNSA. The CDR3 contains 15 residues. CDR3 bases: TGTGCCAGCAGCTTAGCCACTAGCGGGAGGGACGAGCAGTACGTC. Translation gives CASSLATSGRDEQYV.

The CDR3 protein is CASSYSGTSGSGKTQYF. The CDR3 DNA follows: TGTGCCAGCAGTTACTCCGGGACTAGCGGGAGCGGGAAGACCCAGTACTTC. The V gene is TRBV6-5, the J gene TRBJ2-5; 14 bases fit TRBD2. CDR1 and CDR2 (germline): MNHEY, SVGAGI. V lost 0 bases, J lost 6 bases, and 6 bases stayed unmatched. This CDR3 region has 17 residues.

CDR3 DNA: TGTGCCAGCAGCCAAGAGAGGGTATGGGATAACAATGAGCAGTTCTTC. Translated, it gives CASSQERVWDNNEQFF. The gene calls are TRBV4-2 and TRBJ2-1; D might be TRBD2 (5 bases). The CDR3 contains 16 residues. V was pared by 0 bases and J by 5 bases, with 14 bases between. Germline loops: CDR1 LGHNA, CDR2 YNFKEQ.